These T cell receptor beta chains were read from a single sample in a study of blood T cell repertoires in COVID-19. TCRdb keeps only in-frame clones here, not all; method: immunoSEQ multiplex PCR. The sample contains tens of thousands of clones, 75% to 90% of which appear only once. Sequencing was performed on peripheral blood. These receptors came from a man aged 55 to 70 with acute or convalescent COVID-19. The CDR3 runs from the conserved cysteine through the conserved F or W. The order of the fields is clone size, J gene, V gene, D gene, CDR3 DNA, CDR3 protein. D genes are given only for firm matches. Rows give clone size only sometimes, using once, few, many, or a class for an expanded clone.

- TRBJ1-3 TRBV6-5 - TGTGCCAGCAACTCGAGGGCCGGGGGAAACACCATATATTTT CASNSRAGGNTIYF
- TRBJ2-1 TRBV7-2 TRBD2 TGTGCCAGCAGCTTAGAACGGCGGGAGGTTGATGAGCAGTTCTTC CASSLERREVDEQFF
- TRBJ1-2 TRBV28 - TGTGCCAGCAGTTTAAGGACAGTAAACTATGGCTACACCTTC CASSLRTVNYGYTF
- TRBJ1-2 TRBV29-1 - TGCAGCGTTGCCAGCTATGGCTACACCTTC CSVASYGYTF
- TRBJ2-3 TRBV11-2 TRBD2 TGTGCCAGCAGCTTAAATTCGTTTAGGCGGGAGGTTACGCAGTATTTT CASSLNSFRREVTQYF
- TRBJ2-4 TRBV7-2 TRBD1 TGTGCCAGCAGCTTGTCCGGGACAGGGGGAAACATTCAGTACTTC CASSLSGTGGNIQYF
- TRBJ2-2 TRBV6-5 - TGTGCCAGCAGTTACCGTCCCGGGAGCCGATCCGGGGAGCTGTTTTTT CASSYRPGSRSGELFF
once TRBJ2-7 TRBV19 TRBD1 TGTGCCAGTAGTTCGGGACAGTATACCGAATCATCCTACGAGCAGTACTTC CASSSGQYTESSYEQYF
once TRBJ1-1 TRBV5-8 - TGTGCCAGCAGCTTGCGGGTATGGACTGAAGCTTTCTTT CASSLRVWTEAFF
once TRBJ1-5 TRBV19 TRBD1 TGTGCCAGTAGTATCCCCGGACAGGGGACCCAGCCCCAGCATTTT CASSIPGQGTQPQHF
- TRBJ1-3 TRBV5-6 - TGTGCCAGCAGCTTGGTGCAGGGGAATGGAAACACCATATATTTT CASSLVQGNGNTIYF
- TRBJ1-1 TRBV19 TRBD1 TGTGCCAGTAGTCCCCCGGACAGGGGGAATTGGGTTGAAGCTTTCTTT CASSPPDRGNWVEAFF
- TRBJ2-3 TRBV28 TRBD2 TGTGCCAGCAGTTTATCGGGTAGCGGGAGGGCCGAGGCCGCAGATACGCAGTATTTT CASSLSGSGRAEAADTQYF
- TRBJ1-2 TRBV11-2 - TGTGCCAGCAGCCCGCAGACAGCCGAAACCTATGGCTACACCTTC CASSPQTAETYGYTF
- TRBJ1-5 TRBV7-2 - TGTGCCAGCAGCCCCCGGGGAGGGGGACAGCCCCAGCATTTT CASSPRGGGQPQHF
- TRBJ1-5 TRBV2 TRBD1 TGTGCCAGCAGTGTGGGTAGACAGGGGAATCAGCCCCAGCATTTT CASSVGRQGNQPQHF
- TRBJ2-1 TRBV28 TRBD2 TGTGCCAGCAGTCCCCCCGGGAGGCCCAATGAGCAGTTCTTC CASSPPGRPNEQFF
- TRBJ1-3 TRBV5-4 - TGTGCCAGCAGCTTGGGGGGGCTACGCTCTGGAAACACCATATATTTT CASSLGGLRSGNTIYF
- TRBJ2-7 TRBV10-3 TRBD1 TGTGCCATCAGTGACCCGACAGGGACCGAGCAGTACTTC CAISDPTGTEQYF
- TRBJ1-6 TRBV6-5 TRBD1 TGTGCCAGCAGACCGGGACAGCAAACTAATTCACCCCTCCACTTT CASRPGQQTNSPLHF